Included here is one T cell receptor (beta chain) sequence, with context. The antigen is not known. The V gene lost 2 bases and the J gene lost 0 bases, with 11 bases spanning the gap. The CDR3 covers 16 residues. The V gene's germline CDR1 is GTSNPN and CDR2 SVGIG (reference sequence). This record comes from a study of cytomegalovirus exposure and HLA in healthy donors. General study results and limits: Diagnosis of cytomegalovirus status made by the classifier reportedly showed high specificity and sensitivity. Later analysis identified a missense DCLRE1C variant that was linked to TCR beta V- and J-gene trimming. The authors enumerated 150 to 200 TCR beta chains as linked to cytomegalovirus. Later analysis suggested links between common viral pathogens and several top significant clusters.

Primers for the PCR totalled 60 Vbeta and 13 Jbeta. The data were produced by immunoSEQ multiplex PCR, yet TCRdb's version contains in-frame clones alone and is incomplete. The table shows about 73,000 clones, with about 81% occurring only once. The sequence was collected from a man in his sixties or seventies in good health and CMV-seronegative. The chain uses TRBV30 and TRBJ2-6; a weak D match, TRBD1 (5 bases). Source material: PBMCs. The CDR3 here is CAWSLTAASGANVLTF. CDR3 nucleotides: TGTGCCTGGAGTTTGACAGCCGCCTCTGGGGCCAACGTCCTGACTTTC. The variable domain in full, with the rest retrieved from reference TRBV30 and TRBJ2-6, is SQTIHQWPATLVQPVGSPLSLECTVEGTSNPNLYWYRQAAGRGLQLLFYSVGIGQISSEVPQNLSASRPQDRQFILSSKKLLLSDSGFYLCAWSLTAASGANVLTFGAGSRLTVL.